The source of this T cell receptor beta chain is a study of early T cells in non-severe SARS-CoV-2 infection. TCRdb redid the calling of the 5' RACE reads with MiXCR, one entry per CDR3 protein. Of roughly 51,000 distinct CDR3 sequences in the sample, 5.5% to 8% were seen once. Per germline, CDR1 SNHLY and CDR2 FYNNEI. The CDR3 loop spans 14 amino acids. V lost 7 bases and J 11 bases, leaving 23 bases between the germline ends. The chain links TRBV2 to TRBJ1-1, with TRBD1 as a possible D gene (6 bases). Sequenced here: whole blood, sampled at baseline. The sequence was obtained from an adult who was a healthcare worker with PCR-confirmed SARS-CoV-2 infection or an uninfected control (not recorded which). In DNA, the CDR3 is TGTGCCAGCACCCTGGACAGACCCTCATCCGGGGCTTTCTTT. Amino acid sequence: CASTLDRPSSGAFF.